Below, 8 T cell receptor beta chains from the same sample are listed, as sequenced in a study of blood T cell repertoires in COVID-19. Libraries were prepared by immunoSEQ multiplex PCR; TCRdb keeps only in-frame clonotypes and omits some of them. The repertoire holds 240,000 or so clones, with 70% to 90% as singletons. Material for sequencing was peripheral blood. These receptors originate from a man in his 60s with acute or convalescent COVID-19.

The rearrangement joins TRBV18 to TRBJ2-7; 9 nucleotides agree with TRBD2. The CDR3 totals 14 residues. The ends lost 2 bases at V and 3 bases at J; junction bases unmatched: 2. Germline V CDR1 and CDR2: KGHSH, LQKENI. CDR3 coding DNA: TGTGCCAGCTCACCAGAGACTAGCGGCTACGAGCAGTACTTC. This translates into CASSPETSGYEQYF.

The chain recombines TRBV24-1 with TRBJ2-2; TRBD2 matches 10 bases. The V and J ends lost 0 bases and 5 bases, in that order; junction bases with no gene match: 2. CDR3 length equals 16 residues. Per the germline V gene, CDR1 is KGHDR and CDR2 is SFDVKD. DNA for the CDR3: TGTGCCACCAGTGATTTGTTACTAGCGGGGACCGGGGAGCTGTTTTTT. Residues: CATSDLLLAGTGELFF.

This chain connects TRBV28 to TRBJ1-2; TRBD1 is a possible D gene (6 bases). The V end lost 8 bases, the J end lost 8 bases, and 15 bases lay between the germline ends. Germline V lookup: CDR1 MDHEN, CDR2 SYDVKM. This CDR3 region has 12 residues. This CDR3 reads CASGLPGGGYTF. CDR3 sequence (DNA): TGTGCCAGCGGACTACCGGGGGGCGGCTACACCTTC.

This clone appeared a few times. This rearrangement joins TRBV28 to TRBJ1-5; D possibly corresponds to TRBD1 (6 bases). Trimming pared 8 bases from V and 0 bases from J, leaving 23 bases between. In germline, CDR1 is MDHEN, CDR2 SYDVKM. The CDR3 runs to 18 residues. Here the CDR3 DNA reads TGTGCCAGCTGGGGGGGACAAAGGTACCCCGATAGCAATCAGCCCCAGCATTTT. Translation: CASWGGQRYPDSNQPQHF.

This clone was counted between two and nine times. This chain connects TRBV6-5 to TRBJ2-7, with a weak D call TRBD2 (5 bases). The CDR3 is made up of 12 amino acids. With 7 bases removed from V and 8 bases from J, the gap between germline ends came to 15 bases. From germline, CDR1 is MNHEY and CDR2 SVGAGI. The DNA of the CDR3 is TGTGCCAGCAACTACCCGAGGGAACAGCAGTACTTC. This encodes CASNYPREQQYF.

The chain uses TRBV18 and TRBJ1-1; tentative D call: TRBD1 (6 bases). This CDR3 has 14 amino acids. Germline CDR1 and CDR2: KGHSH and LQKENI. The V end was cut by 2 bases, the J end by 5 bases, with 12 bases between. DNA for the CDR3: TGTGCCAGCTCACCAATCGCAGGGGAGACTGAAGCTTTCTTT. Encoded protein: CASSPIAGETEAFF.

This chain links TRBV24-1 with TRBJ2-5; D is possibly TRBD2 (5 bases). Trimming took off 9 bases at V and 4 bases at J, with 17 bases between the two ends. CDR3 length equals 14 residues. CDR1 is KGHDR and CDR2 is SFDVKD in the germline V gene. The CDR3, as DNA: TGTGCCACCTCCTCTCCCACCGAGGGAGAGACCCAGTACTTC. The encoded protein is CATSSPTEGETQYF.

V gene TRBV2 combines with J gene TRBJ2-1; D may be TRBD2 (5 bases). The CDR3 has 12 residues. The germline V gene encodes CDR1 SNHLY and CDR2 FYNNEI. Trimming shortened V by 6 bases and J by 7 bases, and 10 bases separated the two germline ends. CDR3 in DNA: TGTGCCAGCAGCCCGGACTGGAATGAGCAGTTCTTC. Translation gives CASSPDWNEQFF. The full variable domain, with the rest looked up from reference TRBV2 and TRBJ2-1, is EPEVTQTPSHQVTQMGQEVILRCVPISNHLYFYWYRQILGQKVEFLVSFYNNEISEKSEIFDDQFSVERPDGSNFTLKIRSTKLEDSAMYFCASSPDWNEQFFGPGTRLTVL.